The 24 T cell receptor beta chains below were found in one sample sequenced in a study of blood T cell repertoires in COVID-19. Clones were read by immunoSEQ multiplex PCR, and TCRdb kept only the in-frame ones, dropping some. The data show hundreds of thousands of clones, with 80% to 90% seen just once and 20% held by the top ten. Sequenced: peripheral blood. These receptors all come from a man under 40 with active or convalescent COVID-19.

The chain employs TRBV27 and TRBJ2-7; 8 bases are shared with TRBD1. Germline loops: CDR1 MNHEY, CDR2 SMNVEV (reference sequence). This CDR3 is 16 amino acids long. The ends lost 3 bases at V and 10 bases at J; junction bases unmatched: 17. The CDR3 sequence is CASSFGTGTSPSPQYF. In nucleotides, the CDR3 is TGTGCCAGCAGTTTCGGGACAGGAACTTCCCCTTCCCCCCAGTACTTC.

J is TRBJ1-1 and V is TRBV5-6, with D possibly being TRBD1 (6 bases). The CDR3 runs 13 residues. V lost 2 bases and J 8 bases, leaving 13 bases between the germline ends. From germline, CDR1 is SGHDT and CDR2 YYEEEE. DNA for the CDR3: TGTGCCAGCAGCTTACCCAGGGGTCACGAAGCTTTCTTT. Its protein product is CASSLPRGHEAFF. The full variable domain, in which reference TRBV5-6 and TRBJ1-1 provide the parts outside the CDR3, is DAGVTQSPTHLIKTRGQQVTLRCSPKSGHDTVSWYQQALGQGPQFIFQYYEEEERQRGNFPDRFSGHQFPNYSSELNVNALLLGDSALYLCASSLPRGHEAFFGQGTRLTVV.

Written as DNA, the CDR3 is TGTGCCAGCAGCCCCTCGACTAGCGGGAGGTATAATGAGCAGTTCTTC. Its protein is CASSPSTSGRYNEQFF. V is TRBV11-2 and J is TRBJ2-1; TRBD2 aligns across 13 bases. CDR1 SGHAT and CDR2 FQNNGV come from the germline V gene. The CDR3 covers 16 residues. Germline trimming cut 5 bases from V and 7 bases from J; bases unmatched to any gene: 8.

V is TRBV7-2 and J is TRBJ1-6; D is perhaps TRBD1 (5 bases). V was pared by 4 bases and J by 5 bases, with 12 bases between. This CDR3 has 15 residues. Germline V lookup: CDR1 SGHTA, CDR2 FQGNSA. DNA of the CDR3: TGTGCCAGCAGCTCGAGGACACGAGATAATTCACCCCTCCACTTT. This codes for CASSSRTRDNSPLHF.

This chain links TRBV5-1 with TRBJ1-2; 8 bases line up with TRBD1. The V segment lost 0 bases and the J segment 8 bases; nucleotides outside the gene matches: 9. The CDR3 totals 15 residues. From germline, CDR1 is SGHRS and CDR2 YFSETQ. The CDR3 DNA follows: TGCGCCAGCAGCTTGGGCACCGACAGGGGTCAAGGCTACACCTTC. The encoded protein is CASSLGTDRGQGYTF.

The rearrangement links TRBV5-1 to TRBJ2-5, with TRBD2 matching over 12 bases. Unmatched junction bases numbered 7, after V lost 3 bases and J lost 4 bases. CDR1 SGHRS and CDR2 YFSETQ come from the germline V gene. The CDR3 runs to 16 residues. The CDR3 region is CASSYYGTSGLETQYF. The CDR3 DNA sequence: TGCGCCAGCAGCTACTACGGGACTAGCGGGTTAGAGACCCAGTACTTC.

This clone was picked up one time. V and J are TRBV27 and TRBJ1-2; TRBD1 is a possible D gene (6 bases). This CDR3 has 17 amino acids. CDR1 is MNHEY and CDR2 is SMNVEV in the germline V gene (reference sequence). Trimming cost V 3 bases and J 1 base, with 18 bases left between them. The DNA for the CDR3 is TGTGCCAGCAGTTTGTTCCCGAGACAGGTCGATAACTATGGCTACACCTTC. Translating it yields CASSLFPRQVDNYGYTF.

This chain uses TRBV18 with TRBJ2-7; 8 bases match TRBD1. CDR1 KGHSH and CDR2 LQKENI come from the germline V gene. The ends lost 4 bases at V and 6 bases at J; junction bases unmatched: 11. This CDR3 has 15 amino acids. CDR3 nucleotides: TGTGCCAGCTCACGGGGACAGGAATTTTCATTCGAGCAGTACTTC. It yields the protein CASSRGQEFSFEQYF. The variable domain in full, with the rest retrieved from reference TRBV18 and TRBJ2-7, is NAGVMQNPRHLVRRRGQEARLRCSPMKGHSHVYWYRQLPEEGLKFMVYLQKENIIDESGMPKERFSAEFPKEGPSILRIQQVVRGDSAAYFCASSRGQEFSFEQYFGPGTRLTVT.

In nucleotides, the CDR3 is TGTGCCAGCAGGCTGGGCAGAAACTATGGCTACACCTTC. It yields the protein CASRLGRNYGYTF. The chain has TRBV6-5 and TRBJ1-2; D is ambiguous. This CDR3 is 13 amino acids long. Looked up from germline, CDR1 is MNHEY and CDR2 is SVGAGI. Trimming shortened V by 6 bases and J by 2 bases, and 10 bases separated the two germline ends.

The chain combines TRBV11-2 with TRBJ1-1; a possible D gene is TRBD1 (5 bases). V was clipped by 4 bases and J by 3 bases, with 9 bases between them. This CDR3 spans 13 amino acids. Germline assignment: CDR1 SGHAT and CDR2 FQNNGV. The chain's CDR3 is CASSSQGDTEAFF. For the CDR3, the DNA is TGTGCCAGCAGCTCACAAGGGGACACTGAAGCTTTCTTT. The full variable domain, its missing parts supplied by reference TRBV11-2 and TRBJ1-1, is EAGVAQSPRYKIIEKRQSVAFWCNPISGHATLYWYQQILGQGPKLLIQFQNNGVVDDSQLPKDRFSAERLKGVDSTLKIQPAKLEDSAVYLCASSSQGDTEAFFGQGTRLTVV.

The chain carries TRBV7-2 and TRBJ1-2; possibly TRBD1 for D (6 bases). Germline-derived CDR1 and CDR2 are SGHTA and FQGNSA. V was pared by 5 bases and J by 2 bases, with 18 bases between. This CDR3 comprises 16 residues. CDR3 nucleotide sequence: TGTGCCAGCAGCAACCCGACAGGACTCCTGAACTATGGCTACACCTTC. Translation gives CASSNPTGLLNYGYTF.

V and J are TRBV12-3 or TRBV12-4 and TRBJ1-2; 7 bases agree with TRBD1. The CDR3 has 13 residues. V trimming: 6 bases; J trimming: 5 bases; junction bases outside the gene matches: 6. CDR3 DNA: TGTGCCAGCAGCCTGGGACAGCGATATGGCTACACCTTC. Encoded protein: CASSLGQRYGYTF.

The chain uses TRBV3-1 (or the pseudogene TRBV3-2) and TRBJ1-5, with D maybe TRBD1 (6 bases). This CDR3 has 18 residues. Deletions cut 1 base from V and 6 bases from J, with 22 bases between. Germline V gene lookup returns CDR1 LGHDT and CDR2 YNNKEL (reference sequence). CDR3 amino acids: CASSQAGAGQARFQPQHF. The CDR3 bases are TGTGCCAGCAGCCAAGCAGGGGCTGGGCAGGCCCGTTTTCAGCCCCAGCATTTT.

The chain carries TRBV4-3 and TRBJ2-7; D may be TRBD1 (5 bases). With 0 bases removed from V and 6 bases from J, the gap between germline ends came to 9 bases. The germline gives CDR1 LGHNA, CDR2 YSLEER. The CDR3 is 13 amino acids. CDR3 loop: CASSQDQGFEQYF. The CDR3 DNA is TGCGCCAGCAGCCAAGATCAGGGATTCGAGCAGTACTTC.

The chain employs TRBV7-2 and TRBJ1-1; D call uncertain. CDR1 and CDR2 from the germline V gene are SGHTA and FQGNSA. Trimming removed 5 bases at V and 11 bases at J, with 18 bases between. There are 13 residues in the CDR3. Here the CDR3 reads CASSTAPGSLAFF. CDR3 bases: TGTGCCAGCAGCACAGCGCCGGGAAGCCTGGCTTTCTTT.

V and J are TRBV19 and TRBJ2-3, with D possibly TRBD2 on 6 matching bases. Germline CDR1 LNHDA, CDR2 SQIVND (reference sequence). The V end was cut by 5 bases, the J end by 2 bases, with 14 bases between. The CDR3 loop spans 15 amino acids. As DNA, the CDR3 is TGTGCCAGTAGTTGGTACGGGGGATACACAGATACGCAGTATTTT. Protein product: CASSWYGGYTDTQYF.

The chain has TRBV9 and TRBJ2-6, with D possibly being TRBD1 (6 bases). Germline CDR1 is SGDLS and CDR2 is YYNGEE. Trimming stripped 2 bases from V and 4 bases from J, with 7 bases between. The CDR3 totals 14 residues. CDR3 nucleotides: TGTGCCAGCAGCGTCGGACAGGGGGCCAACGTCCTGACTTTC. Its protein product is CASSVGQGANVLTF. Drawing the rest from reference TRBV9 and TRBJ2-6, the complete variable domain is DSGVTQTPKHLITATGQRVTLRCSPRSGDLSVYWYQQSLDQGLQFLIQYYNGEERAKGNILERFSAQQFPDLHSELNLSSLELGDSALYFCASSVGQGANVLTFGAGSRLTVL.

The gene calls are TRBV28 and TRBJ2-1; D is unclear. V was pared by 4 bases and J by 9 bases, with 16 bases between. Germline V gene sequence: CDR1 MDHEN, CDR2 SYDVKM. The CDR3 has 14 amino acids. The CDR3 is CASSSLPTVSEQFF. CDR3 nucleotide sequence: TGTGCCAGCAGTTCCCTCCCGACTGTATCTGAGCAGTTCTTC.

The chain employs TRBV4-2 and TRBJ2-3; TRBD2 matches 13 bases. J was trimmed by 9 bases and V by 1 base; bases with no gene match: 4. There are 15 residues in the CDR3. Germline CDR1 and CDR2: LGHNA and YNFKEQ. The chain's CDR3 is CASSQVLAGGGTQYF. In nucleotides, the CDR3 is TGTGCCAGCAGCCAAGTACTAGCGGGGGGGGGCACGCAGTATTTT.

The chain has TRBV6-4 and TRBJ2-2, with unresolved D. Germline values: CDR1 MRHNA, CDR2 SNTAGT. Trimming shortened V by 5 bases and J by 4 bases, and 8 bases separated the two germline ends. The CDR3 loop spans 13 amino acids. The CDR3 protein is CASSFMSTGELFF. The CDR3, as DNA: TGTGCCAGCAGTTTCATGAGCACCGGGGAGCTGTTTTTT.

The sample holds a few counts of this clone. The chain couples TRBV6-5 to TRBJ2-7; 11 nucleotides match TRBD1. This CDR3 is built from 16 residues. Germline-derived CDR1 and CDR2 are MNHEY and SVGAGI. V lost 2 bases to trimming and J lost 7 bases; unmatched junction nucleotides: 10. CDR3 sequence reads: CASSYPTGQGGLEQYF. The CDR3 nucleotides read TGTGCCAGCAGTTACCCTACGGGACAGGGGGGTTTGGAGCAGTACTTC.

The V and J genes are TRBV24-1 and TRBJ2-3, with 7 bases matching TRBD2. CDR1 and CDR2 from the germline V gene are KGHDR and SFDVKD. This CDR3 comprises 16 residues. The trim removed 1 base at V and 2 bases at J, leaving 5 bases unmatched. CDR3 loop: CATSDLPAGHTDTQYF. The CDR3 coding sequence is TGTGCCACCAGTGATTTACCAGCGGGGCACACAGATACGCAGTATTTT.

The CDR3 DNA is TGTGCCAGCAGCGGGAGCGGGATAGGGGCAGATACGCAGTATTTT. This sequence encodes CASSGSGIGADTQYF. This sequence joins TRBV7-9 and TRBJ2-3, with 7 bases fitting TRBD2. Germline-derived CDR1 and CDR2 are SEHNR and FQNEAQ (reference sequence). The CDR3 extends over 15 amino acids. J lost 4 bases, V lost 5 bases, and 9 bases had no gene match. Together with reference TRBV7-9 and TRBJ2-3, the CDR3 gives the full variable domain: DTGVSQNPRHKITKRGQNVTFRCDPISEHNRLYWYRQTLGQGPEFLTYFQNEAQLEKSRLLSDRFSAERPKGSFSTLEIQRTEQGDSAMYLCASSGSGIGADTQYFGPGTRLTVL.

This chain uses TRBV27 with TRBJ2-7; possibly TRBD2 for D (7 bases). The germline CDR1 and CDR2 sequences are MNHEY and SMNVEV (reference sequence). Trimming took off 7 bases at V and 3 bases at J, with 16 bases between the two ends. This CDR3 has 14 amino acids. CDR3 loop: CASTSQGTNYEQYF. For the CDR3, the DNA is TGTGCCAGCACATCGCAGGGGACTAACTACGAGCAGTACTTC.